The next 5 T cell receptor beta chains were all read from a single sample in a study of T cell changes during pregnancy in multiple sclerosis. Data came from immunoSEQ multiplex PCR; TCRdb stores just in-frame clones and leaves some out. The repertoire includes under 50,000 clones, about 88% of them detected once, and 3.5% to 5% sits in the top ten. The sample here was CD8+ T cells from peripheral blood mononuclear cells, taken in the first trimester of pregnancy. These receptors were collected from a female donor with multiple sclerosis, enrolled in a pregnancy study.

This chain uses TRBV18 with TRBJ1-1; no reliable D call. Per germline, CDR1 KGHSH and CDR2 LQKENI. V was cut by 3 bases and J by 0 bases, with 8 bases left in between. This CDR3 comprises 14 residues. The CDR3, as DNA: TGTGCCAGCTCACCGGGCCAGTTGAACACTGAAGCTTTCTTT. As protein: CASSPGQLNTEAFF.

This rearrangement joins TRBV5-6 to TRBJ2-7; 7 bases fit TRBD1. Germline V gives CDR1 SGHDT, CDR2 YYEEEE. This CDR3 has 14 amino acids. With 7 bases clipped from V and 3 bases from J, the junction kept 10 bases outside the gene matches. DNA of the CDR3: TGTGCCAGCTGGGTCCCGGGACAGAACTACGAGCAGTACTTC. It translates to CASWVPGQNYEQYF.

J is TRBJ2-1 and V is TRBV7-6, with D possibly being TRBD2 (6 bases). This CDR3 region has 15 residues. Germline CDR1 and CDR2: SGHVS and FNYEAQ. V lost 4 bases to trimming and J lost 4 bases, with 14 bases between them. The CDR3 region is CASSWGDLPYNEQFF. Here the CDR3 DNA reads TGTGCCAGCAGCTGGGGGGACTTACCATACAATGAGCAGTTCTTC.

V is TRBV7-9 and J is TRBJ2-1; the match to TRBD2 covers 10 bases. The CDR3 sequence is 15 residues long. Germline V gene lookup returns CDR1 SEHNR and CDR2 FQNEAQ (reference sequence). J was trimmed by 4 bases and V by 4 bases; bases with no gene match: 4. CDR3 protein: CASSSVAGGYNEQFF. The CDR3 coding sequence is TGTGCCAGCAGCTCCGTAGCGGGGGGTTACAATGAGCAGTTCTTC.

The V and J genes are TRBV19 and TRBJ1-2, with TRBD1 matching over 7 bases. J lost 7 bases, V lost 3 bases, and 20 bases had no gene match. Germline V gene lookup returns CDR1 LNHDA and CDR2 SQIVND (reference sequence). This CDR3 has 18 amino acids. This chain's CDR3 is CASSMFPGQMISYSGYTF. DNA of the CDR3: TGTGCCAGTAGTATGTTTCCGGGACAGATGATATCGTACTCTGGCTACACCTTC.